Following are 17 T cell receptor beta chains from one sample sequenced in a study of cytomegalovirus exposure and HLA in healthy donors. PCR was performed using 60 Vbeta and 13 Jbeta primers. Clones were sequenced by immunoSEQ multiplex PCR, and TCRdb holds only the in-frame ones, with some missing. The sample carries around 150,000 clones, about three quarters recorded once. Sequenced: PBMCs. These receptors were obtained from a woman younger than 45 in good health and CMV-seronegative.

V is TRBV29-1 and J is TRBJ1-3; D gene unclear. Germline V CDR1 and CDR2: SQVTM, ANQGSEA. The V end was cut by 2 bases, the J end by 2 bases, with 10 bases between. The CDR3 totals 14 residues. The CDR3 DNA reads TGCAGCGTTGAACCCGGGAGGACTGGAAACACCATATATTTT. Its translation is CSVEPGRTGNTIYF.

This clone has more than one count but fewer than ten. V usage is TRBV5-1 and J usage is TRBJ1-4; D perhaps matches TRBD1 (5 bases). V was cut by 1 base and J by 8 bases, with 15 bases left in between. Per germline, CDR1 SGHRS and CDR2 YFSETQ. This CDR3 is 15 amino acids long. The CDR3: CASSLFGGREEKLFF. The DNA for the CDR3 is TGCGCCAGCAGCTTGTTCGGGGGTCGGGAAGAAAAACTGTTTTTT.

V gene TRBV14 combines with J gene TRBJ2-6, with a tentative D call TRBD1 (6 bases). The CDR3 extends over 16 amino acids. Germline V CDR1 and CDR2: SGHDN, FVKESK. V lost 3 bases, J lost 3 bases, and 12 bases lay in between. The CDR3 here is CASSQGAEVGANVLTF. For the CDR3, the DNA is TGTGCCAGCAGCCAGGGGGCGGAAGTTGGGGCCAACGTCCTGACTTTC.

CDR3 in amino acids: CASRAGQSAQPQHF. The CDR3, as DNA: TGTGCCAGCAGGGCGGGACAGTCCGCCCAGCCCCAGCATTTT. The chain has TRBV27 and TRBJ1-5, with 7 positions matching TRBD1. With 6 bases clipped from V and 7 bases from J, the junction kept 9 bases outside the gene matches. The CDR3 sequence is 14 residues long. Germline CDR1 reads MNHEY; CDR2 reads SMNVEV (reference sequence).

The rearrangement uses TRBV6-6 and TRBJ2-3, with D uncertain. Germline V lookup: CDR1 MNHNY, CDR2 SVGAGI (reference sequence). The ends were cut back, 7 bases at V and 1 base at J, with 9 bases in the middle. This CDR3 is built from 13 residues. In nucleotides, the CDR3 is TGTGCCAGCATGGGCAGAGGCACAGATACGCAGTATTTT. It encodes CASMGRGTDTQYF.

This sequence joins TRBV28 and TRBJ1-4; 8 positions agree with TRBD1. Germline loops: CDR1 MDHEN, CDR2 SYDVKM. V shed 6 bases and J 2 bases; nucleotides not matched to a gene: 8. This CDR3 has 16 amino acids. The CDR3 reads CASSPDRGATNEKLFF. In DNA, the CDR3 is TGTGCCAGCAGCCCCGACAGGGGAGCGACTAATGAAAAACTGTTTTTT.

This clone was recorded only once. The chain joins TRBV28 to TRBJ1-6; 7 positions agree with TRBD1. Trimming at V came to 4 bases and at J to 7 bases, leaving 16 bases not matched to a gene. Germline-derived CDR1 and CDR2 are MDHEN and SYDVKM. This CDR3 contains 18 residues. Here the CDR3 DNA reads TGTGCCAGCAGTTCCATCGACAGGGATTTTGAGGAGAATTCACCCCTCCACTTT. Its protein is CASSSIDRDFEENSPLHF.

In the case of this clone: A read error may produce the germline difference seen at one junction end. The chain uses TRBV7-9 and TRBJ2-3; 8 positions agree with TRBD1. This CDR3 comprises 12 residues. In germline, CDR1 is SEHNR, CDR2 FQNEAQ (reference sequence). The CDR3 loop is CASSAGQGPGPF. CDR3 coding DNA: TGTGCCAGCAGCGCCGGACAGGGCCCGGGCCCATTT.

This chain uses TRBV4-1 with TRBJ2-2, with 7 bases fitting TRBD2. Germline trimming cut 7 bases from V and 1 base from J; bases unmatched to any gene: 9. The CDR3 loop spans 16 amino acids. CDR1 is MGHRA, CDR2 YSYEKL, per germline. The CDR3 here is CASKGGGSMNTGELFF. The CDR3 DNA follows: TGCGCCAGCAAAGGCGGGGGATCTATGAACACCGGGGAGCTGTTTTTT.

This chain connects TRBV5-1 to TRBJ1-3; TRBD1 aligns across 9 bases. Germline lookup yields CDR1 SGHRS and CDR2 YFSETQ. The CDR3 totals 16 residues. V shed 4 bases and J 0 bases; nucleotides not matched to a gene: 5. The CDR3 DNA follows: TGCGCCAGCAGCACTTTACAGGGGGCCTCTGGAAACACCATATATTTT. Translation: CASSTLQGASGNTIYF.

The chain employs TRBV14 and TRBJ2-7; the match to TRBD1 covers 10 bases. Germline CDR1 reads SGHDN; CDR2 reads FVKESK. Unmatched junction bases numbered 7, after V lost 5 bases and J lost 6 bases. This CDR3 is 14 amino acids long. The CDR3 nucleotides read TGTGCCAGCAGCGACGGACAGGGGGTCGGCGAGCAGTACTTC. Residues: CASSDGQGVGEQYF.

CDR3 in amino acids: CASKLQGALGSPLHF. Written as DNA, the CDR3 is TGTGCCAGCAAGTTACAGGGGGCGCTGGGTTCACCCCTCCACTTT. The chain employs TRBV2 and TRBJ1-6; 9 bases map to TRBD1. In germline, CDR1 is SNHLY, CDR2 FYNNEI. CDR3 length: 15 residues. The J segment lost 9 bases and the V segment lost 7 bases, leaving 10 bases of the junction unmatched. Using reference TRBV2 and TRBJ1-6 for the parts outside the CDR3, the full variable domain is EPEVTQTPSHQVTQMGQEVILRCVPISNHLYFYWYRQILGQKVEFLVSFYNNEISEKSEIFDDQFSVERPDGSNFTLKIRSTKLEDSAMYFCASKLQGALGSPLHFGNGTRLTVT.

This sequence joins TRBV4-1 and TRBJ1-3; D perhaps matches TRBD1 (6 bases). V lost 4 bases and J 0 bases, leaving 10 bases between the germline ends. Germline V gene sequence: CDR1 MGHRA, CDR2 YSYEKL. This CDR3 region has 15 residues. The CDR3 loop reads CASSLDSYSGNTIYF. The CDR3 DNA sequence: TGCGCCAGCAGCCTGGACAGCTACTCTGGAAACACCATATATTTT.

This sequence joins TRBV7-2 and TRBJ2-3, with 11 nucleotides matching TRBD2. Unmatched junction bases numbered 6, after V lost 1 base and J lost 6 bases. CDR3 length: 16 amino acids. Germline V gives CDR1 SGHTA, CDR2 FQGNSA. DNA of the CDR3: TGTGCCAGCAGCTTAGTGGCTAGCGGGGGGTCCGATACGCAGTATTTT. Residues: CASSLVASGGSDTQYF. The full variable domain, completed using reference TRBV7-2 and TRBJ2-3, is GAGVSQSPSNKVTEKGKDVELRCDPISGHTALYWYRQSLGQGLEFLIYFQGNSAPDKSGLPSDRFSAERTGGSVSTLTIQRTQQEDSAVYLCASSLVASGGSDTQYFGPGTRLTVL.

The chain links TRBV27 to TRBJ1-4; 10 bases match TRBD1. Germline CDR1 reads MNHEY; CDR2 reads SMNVEV (reference sequence). The CDR3 runs 14 residues. With V trimmed by 4 bases and J by 9 bases, 5 bases remained unmatched. CDR3 nucleotides: TGTGCCAGCAGTTCGGACAGGGGGACCCAAAAACTGTTTTTT. Amino acids: CASSSDRGTQKLFF.

The chain carries TRBV5-1 and TRBJ1-4, with D unclear. The CDR3 length is 14 residues. Germline V gives CDR1 SGHRS, CDR2 YFSETQ. The germline V and J ends were trimmed by 1 base and 6 bases, with 10 bases remaining between them. The CDR3 reads CASSLTGWDEKLFF. The CDR3 nucleotides read TGCGCCAGCAGCTTGACGGGGTGGGATGAAAAACTGTTTTTT.

This clone was seen more than once but under ten times. This chain uses TRBV5-1 with TRBJ1-2; D is unclear. CDR3 length: 15 residues. Between the trimmed V and J ends, which lost 0 bases and 0 bases, there was a span of 9 bases. The germline CDR1 and CDR2 sequences are SGHRS and YFSETQ. The CDR3 region is CASSLAGVTNYGYTF. Here the CDR3 DNA reads TGCGCCAGCAGCTTGGCCGGGGTGACTAACTATGGCTACACCTTC. The whole variable domain, filled in from reference TRBV5-1 and TRBJ1-2, reads KAGVTQTPRYLIKTRGQQVTLSCSPISGHRSVSWYQQTPGQGLQFLFEYFSETQRNKGNFPGRFSGRQFSNSRSEMNVSTLELGDSALYLCASSLAGVTNYGYTFGSGTRLTVV.